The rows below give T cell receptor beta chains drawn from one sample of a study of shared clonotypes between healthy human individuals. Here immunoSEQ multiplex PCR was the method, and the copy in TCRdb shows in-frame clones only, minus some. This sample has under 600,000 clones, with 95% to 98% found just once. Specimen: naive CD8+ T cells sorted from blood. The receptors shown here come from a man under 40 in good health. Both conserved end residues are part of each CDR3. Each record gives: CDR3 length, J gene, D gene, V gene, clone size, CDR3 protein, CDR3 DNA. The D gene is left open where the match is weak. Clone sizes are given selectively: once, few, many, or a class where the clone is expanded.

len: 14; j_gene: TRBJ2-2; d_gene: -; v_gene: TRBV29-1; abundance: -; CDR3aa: CSVELGQTTGELFF; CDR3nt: TGCAGCGTTGAATTGGGGCAGACCACCGGGGAGCTGTTTTTT
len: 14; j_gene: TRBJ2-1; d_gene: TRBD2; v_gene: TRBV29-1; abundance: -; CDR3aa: CSVRREGLYNEQFF; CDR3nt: TGCAGCGTACGACGGGAGGGCCTCTACAATGAGCAGTTCTTC
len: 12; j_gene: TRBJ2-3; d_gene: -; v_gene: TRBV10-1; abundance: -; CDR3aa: CASSESADTQYF; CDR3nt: TGCGCCAGCAGTGAGTCCGCAGATACGCAGTATTTT
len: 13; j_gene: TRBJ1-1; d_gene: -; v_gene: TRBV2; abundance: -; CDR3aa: CASTPSGNTEAFF; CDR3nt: TGTGCCAGCACCCCCTCCGGGAACACTGAAGCTTTCTTT
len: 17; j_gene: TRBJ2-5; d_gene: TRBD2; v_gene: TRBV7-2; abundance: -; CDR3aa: CASSPRLAGGWLETQYF; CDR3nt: TGTGCCAGCAGCCCTCGACTAGCGGGAGGTTGGTTGGAGACCCAGTACTTC
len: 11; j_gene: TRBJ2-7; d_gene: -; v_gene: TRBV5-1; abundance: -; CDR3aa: CASSLGYEQYF; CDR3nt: TGCGCCAGCAGCTTGGGATACGAGCAGTACTTC
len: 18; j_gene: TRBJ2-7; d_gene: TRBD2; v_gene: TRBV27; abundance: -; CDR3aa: CASRSATSGTPVGYEQYF; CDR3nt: TGTGCCAGCAGAAGCGCGACTAGCGGGACGCCTGTCGGCTACGAGCAGTACTTC
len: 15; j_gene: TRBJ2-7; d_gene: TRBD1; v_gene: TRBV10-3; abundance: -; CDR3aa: CAIKEGQGFVYEQYF; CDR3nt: TGTGCCATAAAAGAGGGACAGGGGTTCGTCTACGAGCAGTACTTC
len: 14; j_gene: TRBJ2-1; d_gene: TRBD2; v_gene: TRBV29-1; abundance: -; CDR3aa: CSVNGRAPYNEQFF; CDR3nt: TGCAGCGTTAACGGGAGGGCCCCCTACAATGAGCAGTTCTTC
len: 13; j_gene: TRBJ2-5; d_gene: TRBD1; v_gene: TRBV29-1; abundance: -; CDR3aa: CSVGPDRGETQYF; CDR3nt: TGCAGCGTGGGGCCTGACAGGGGGGAGACCCAGTACTTC
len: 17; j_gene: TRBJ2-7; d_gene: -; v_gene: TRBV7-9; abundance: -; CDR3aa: CASSLGPPVLLDYEQYF; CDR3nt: TGTGCCAGCAGCTTAGGCCCCCCGGTGTTATTAGACTACGAGCAGTACTTC
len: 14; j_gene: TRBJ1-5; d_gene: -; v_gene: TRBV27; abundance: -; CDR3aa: CASSLYVTGEPQHF; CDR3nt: TGTGCCAGCAGTTTATATGTGACAGGAGAGCCCCAGCATTTT
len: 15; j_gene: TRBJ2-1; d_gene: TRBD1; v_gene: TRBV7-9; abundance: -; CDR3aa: CASSSGLGQLGKQFF; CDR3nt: TGTGCCAGCAGCTCAGGGCTGGGACAGCTAGGGAAGCAGTTCTTC
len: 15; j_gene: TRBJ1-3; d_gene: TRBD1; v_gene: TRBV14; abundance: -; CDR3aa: CASSQGQGTGNTIYF; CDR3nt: TGTGCCAGCAGCCAAGGACAGGGAACGGGAAACACCATATATTTT
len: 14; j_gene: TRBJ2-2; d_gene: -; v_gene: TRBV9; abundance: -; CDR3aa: CASSVGSQTGELFF; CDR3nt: TGTGCCAGCAGCGTAGGGTCCCAGACCGGGGAGCTGTTTTTT
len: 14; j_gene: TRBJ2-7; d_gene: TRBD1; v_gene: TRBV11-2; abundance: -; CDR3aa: CASSIGQGAYEQYF; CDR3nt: TGTGCCAGCAGTATCGGACAGGGAGCCTACGAGCAGTACTTC
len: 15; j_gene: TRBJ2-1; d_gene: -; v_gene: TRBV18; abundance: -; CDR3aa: CASSPPERTYNEQFF; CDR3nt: TGTGCCAGCTCACCACCGGAACGGACTTACAATGAGCAGTTCTTC
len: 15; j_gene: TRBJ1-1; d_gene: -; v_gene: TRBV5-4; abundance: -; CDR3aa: CASSFIQAENTEAFF; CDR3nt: TGTGCCAGCAGCTTTATACAGGCGGAGAACACTGAAGCTTTCTTT
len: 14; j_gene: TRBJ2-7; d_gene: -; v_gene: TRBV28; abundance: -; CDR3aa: CASTEPGQSYEQYF; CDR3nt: TGTGCCAGCACCGAACCGGGACAATCCTACGAGCAGTACTTC
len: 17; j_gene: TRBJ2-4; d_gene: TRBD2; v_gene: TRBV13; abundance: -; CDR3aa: CASSTMASGVAKNIQYF; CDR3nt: TGTGCCAGCAGCACCATGGCTAGCGGAGTAGCCAAAAACATTCAGTACTTC
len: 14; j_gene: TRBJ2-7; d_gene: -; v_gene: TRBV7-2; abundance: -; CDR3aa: CASSSRLGAYEQYF; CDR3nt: TGTGCCAGCAGCTCCCGTTTGGGGGCCTACGAGCAGTACTTC
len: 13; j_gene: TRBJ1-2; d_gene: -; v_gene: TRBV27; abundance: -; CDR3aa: CASGEEPENGYTF; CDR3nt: TGTGCCAGCGGGGAGGAACCAGAGAATGGCTACACCTTC
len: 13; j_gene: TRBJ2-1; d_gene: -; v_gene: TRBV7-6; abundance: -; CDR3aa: CASSLDRDNEQFF; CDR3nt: TGTGCCAGCAGCTTAGATCGGGACAATGAGCAGTTCTTC
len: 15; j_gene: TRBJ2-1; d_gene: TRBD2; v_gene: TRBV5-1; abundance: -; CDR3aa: CASSFTSGSYNEQFF; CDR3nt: TGCGCCAGCAGCTTTACTAGCGGCTCCTACAATGAGCAGTTCTTC
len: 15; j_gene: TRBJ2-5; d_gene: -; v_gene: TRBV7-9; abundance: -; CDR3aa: CASSLFSSGIETQYF; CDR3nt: TGTGCCAGCAGCTTGTTCAGTTCTGGGATAGAGACCCAGTACTTC
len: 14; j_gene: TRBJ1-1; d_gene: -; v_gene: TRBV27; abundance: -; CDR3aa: CASSLSEGFTEAFF; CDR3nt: TGTGCCAGCAGTTTATCTGAGGGCTTTACTGAAGCTTTCTTT
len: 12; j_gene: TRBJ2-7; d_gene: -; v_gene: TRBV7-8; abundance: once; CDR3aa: CASSFWGTEQYF; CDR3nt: TGTGCCAGCAGCTTTTGGGGAACGGAGCAGTACTTC
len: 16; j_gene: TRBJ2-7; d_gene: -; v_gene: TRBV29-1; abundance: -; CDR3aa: CSVEGIPGLNSYEQYF; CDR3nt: TGCAGCGTTGAAGGAATTCCGGGACTTAACTCCTACGAGCAGTACTTC
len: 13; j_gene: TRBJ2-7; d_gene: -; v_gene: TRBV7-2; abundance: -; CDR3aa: CASSPRITYEQYF; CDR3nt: TGTGCCAGCAGCCCCCGGATCACCTACGAGCAGTACTTC
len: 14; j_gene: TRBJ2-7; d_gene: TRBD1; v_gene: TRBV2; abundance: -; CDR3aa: CASDTGGPGYEQYF; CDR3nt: TGTGCCAGCGACACAGGGGGCCCTGGCTACGAGCAGTACTTC
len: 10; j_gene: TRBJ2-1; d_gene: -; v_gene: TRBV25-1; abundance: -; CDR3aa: CASGYNEQFF; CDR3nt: TGTGCCAGCGGGTACAATGAGCAGTTCTTC
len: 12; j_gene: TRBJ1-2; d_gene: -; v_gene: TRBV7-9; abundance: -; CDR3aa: CASSASIGGYTF; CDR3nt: TGTGCCAGCAGCGCATCCATAGGTGGCTACACCTTC
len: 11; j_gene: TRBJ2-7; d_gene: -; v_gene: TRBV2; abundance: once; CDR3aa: CASSERPVQYF; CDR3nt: TGTGCCAGCAGTGAACGGCCGGTGCAGTACTTC
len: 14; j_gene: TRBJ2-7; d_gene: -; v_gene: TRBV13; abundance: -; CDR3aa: CASSPPGPAGEQYF; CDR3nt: TGTGCCAGCAGCCCGCCGGGACCAGCCGGCGAGCAGTACTTC
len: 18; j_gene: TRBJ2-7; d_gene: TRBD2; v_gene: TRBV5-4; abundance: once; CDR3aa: CASSLRLAGGYLHYEQYF; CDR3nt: TGTGCCAGCAGCTTGCGATTAGCGGGCGGCTATCTACACTACGAGCAGTACTTC
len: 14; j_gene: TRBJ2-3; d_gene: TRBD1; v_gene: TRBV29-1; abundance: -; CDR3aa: CSVGGRGHEDTQYF; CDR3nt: TGCAGCGTTGGGGGCAGGGGGCATGAAGATACGCAGTATTTT
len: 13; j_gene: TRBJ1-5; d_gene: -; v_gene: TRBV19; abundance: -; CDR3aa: CASSIWGSQPQHF; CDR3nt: TGTGCCAGTAGTATCTGGGGAAGTCAGCCCCAGCATTTT
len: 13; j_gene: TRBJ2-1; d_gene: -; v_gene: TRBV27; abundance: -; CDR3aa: CASSFNGYNEQFF; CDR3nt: TGTGCCAGCAGTTTCAATGGGTACAATGAGCAGTTCTTC
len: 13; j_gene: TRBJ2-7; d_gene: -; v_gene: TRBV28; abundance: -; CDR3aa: CASTIGTDYEQYF; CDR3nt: TGTGCCAGCACTATAGGCACGGACTACGAGCAGTACTTC
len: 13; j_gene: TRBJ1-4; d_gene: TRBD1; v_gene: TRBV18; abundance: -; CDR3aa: CASSPGGGEKLFF; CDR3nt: TGTGCCAGCTCCCCAGGGGGGGGTGAAAAACTGTTTTTT
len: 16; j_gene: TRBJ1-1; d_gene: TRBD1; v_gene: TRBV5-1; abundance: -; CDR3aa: CASSSRTGEENTEAFF; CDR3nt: TGCGCCAGCAGCAGCAGGACAGGGGAAGAGAACACTGAAGCTTTCTTT
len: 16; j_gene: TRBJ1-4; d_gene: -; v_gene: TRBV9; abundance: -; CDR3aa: CASSPGGGRGNEKLFF; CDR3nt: TGTGCCAGCAGCCCTGGAGGGGGGCGGGGAAATGAAAAACTGTTTTTT
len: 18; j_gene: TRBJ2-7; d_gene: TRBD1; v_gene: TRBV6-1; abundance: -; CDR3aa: CASSEMAIWDRGQDEQYF; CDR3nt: TGTGCCAGCAGTGAAATGGCGATTTGGGACAGGGGTCAGGACGAGCAGTACTTC
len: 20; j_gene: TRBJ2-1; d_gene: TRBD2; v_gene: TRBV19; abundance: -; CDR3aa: CASSIGGLAGLRGSYNEQFF; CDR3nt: TGTGCCAGTAGTATAGGAGGACTAGCGGGCTTGAGGGGCTCCTACAATGAGCAGTTCTTC
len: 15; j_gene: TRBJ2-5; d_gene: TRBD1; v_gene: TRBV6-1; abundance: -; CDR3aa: CASSEIDRGQETQYF; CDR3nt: TGTGCCAGCAGTGAAATCGACAGGGGGCAAGAGACCCAGTACTTC
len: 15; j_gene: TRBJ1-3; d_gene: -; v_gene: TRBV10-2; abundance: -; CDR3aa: CASSEKTMSGNTIYF; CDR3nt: TGCGCCAGCAGTGAGAAAACCATGTCTGGAAACACCATATATTTT
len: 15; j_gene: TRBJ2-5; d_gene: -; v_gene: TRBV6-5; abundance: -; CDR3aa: CASSYLRQARETQYF; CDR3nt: TGTGCCAGCAGTTACCTCCGGCAGGCGAGGGAGACCCAGTACTTC
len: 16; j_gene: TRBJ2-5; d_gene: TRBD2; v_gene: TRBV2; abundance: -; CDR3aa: CASSATSGSYQETQYF; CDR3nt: TGTGCCAGCAGTGCCACTAGCGGGAGCTACCAAGAGACCCAGTACTTC
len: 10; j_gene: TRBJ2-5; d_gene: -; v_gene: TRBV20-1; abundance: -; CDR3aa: CSPDLETQYF; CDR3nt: TGCAGTCCAGACCTTGAGACCCAGTACTTC
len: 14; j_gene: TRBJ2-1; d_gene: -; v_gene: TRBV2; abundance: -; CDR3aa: CASSEGTTYNEQFF; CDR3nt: TGTGCCAGCAGTGAGGGTACGACCTACAATGAGCAGTTCTTC
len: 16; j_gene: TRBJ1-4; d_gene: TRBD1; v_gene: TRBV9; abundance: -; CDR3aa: CASSVALGQGTEKLFF; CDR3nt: TGTGCCAGCAGCGTAGCTTTGGGACAGGGAACTGAAAAACTGTTTTTT
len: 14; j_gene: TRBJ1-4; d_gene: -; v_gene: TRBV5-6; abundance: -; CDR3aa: CASSLGPTNEKLFF; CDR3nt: TGTGCCAGCAGCTTGGGTCCAACTAATGAAAAACTGTTTTTT
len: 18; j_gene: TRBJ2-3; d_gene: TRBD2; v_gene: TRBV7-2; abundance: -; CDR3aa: CASSLRAASGRATDTQYF; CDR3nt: TGTGCCAGCAGCTTACGCGCGGCTAGCGGGAGGGCCACAGATACGCAGTATTTT
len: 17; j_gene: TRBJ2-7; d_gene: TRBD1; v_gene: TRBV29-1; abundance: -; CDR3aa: CSVRGAPHRGFPYEQYF; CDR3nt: TGCAGCGTTAGAGGGGCACCCCACAGGGGGTTCCCCTACGAGCAGTACTTC
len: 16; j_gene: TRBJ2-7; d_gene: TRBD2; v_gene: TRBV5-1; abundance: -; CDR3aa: CASSLVPAGGSYEQYF; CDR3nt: TGCGCCAGCAGCTTGGTCCCAGCGGGGGGCTCCTACGAGCAGTACTTC
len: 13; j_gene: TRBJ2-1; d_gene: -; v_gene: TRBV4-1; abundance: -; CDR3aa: CASSPGLADEQFF; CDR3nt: TGCGCCAGCAGCCCCGGGCTAGCCGATGAGCAGTTCTTC